Each of the 31 T cell receptor beta chains below was sequenced from the same sample in a study of pediatric ulcerative colitis. Here immunoSEQ multiplex PCR was the method, and the copy in TCRdb shows in-frame clones only, minus some. This table holds tens of thousands of clones, 70% to 80% found once. The sequencing sample was made of blood. The receptors shown here come from a boy younger than 18 with moderate ulcerative colitis.

The count of this clone is one. The chain recombines TRBV30 with TRBJ1-2; possible D gene TRBD1, 5 bases. This CDR3 is 13 amino acids long. From germline, CDR1 is GTSNPN and CDR2 SVGIG (reference sequence). The ends were cut back, 2 bases at V and 4 bases at J, with 11 bases in the middle. The CDR3 region has the DNA TGTGCCTGGAGTCCGGGACTTAGCTATGGCTACACCTTC. Protein: CAWSPGLSYGYTF.

This chain connects TRBV6-5 to TRBJ2-1; possibly TRBD2 for D (5 bases). Per the germline V gene, CDR1 is MNHEY and CDR2 is SVGAGI. Trimming shortened V by 6 bases and J by 2 bases, and 14 bases separated the two germline ends. The CDR3 extends over 15 amino acids. The CDR3 DNA sequence: TGTGCCAGCAGGAAGGAGGCCATAGCCTACAATGAGCAGTTCTTC. Its translation: CASRKEAIAYNEQFF.

This chain uses TRBV27 with TRBJ2-7; D uncertain. The V and J ends lost 1 base and 9 bases respectively, with 19 bases between them. This CDR3 spans 15 amino acids. CDR1 and CDR2 from the germline V gene are MNHEY and SMNVEV (reference sequence). The CDR3 loop is CASSLWSDPKATQYF. In DNA form, the CDR3 reads TGTGCCAGCAGTTTATGGTCAGACCCCAAGGCCACGCAGTACTTC.

V and J are TRBV7-8 and TRBJ2-1; 8 bases are shared with TRBD1. V lost 0 bases, J lost 0 bases, and 7 bases stayed unmatched. Germline V gene sequence: CDR1 SGHVS, CDR2 FQNEAQ. The CDR3 totals 18 residues. The CDR3 nucleotides are TGTGCCAGCAGCTTAGCAACGGGACAGGTTAGCTCCTACAATGAGCAGTTCTTC. Protein: CASSLATGQVSSYNEQFF. Full variable domain (missing parts from reference TRBV7-8 and TRBJ2-1): GAGVSQSPRYKVAKRGQDVALRCDPISGHVSLFWYQQALGQGPEFLTYFQNEAQLDKSGLPSDRFFAERPEGSVSTLKIQRTQQEDSAVYLCASSLATGQVSSYNEQFFGPGTRLTVL.

The V call is TRBV7-9, the J call TRBJ1-2, with no clear D. Trimming removed 7 bases at V and 2 bases at J, with 14 bases between. Germline CDR1 SEHNR, CDR2 FQNEAQ (reference sequence). The CDR3 loop spans 14 amino acids. CDR3 sequence (DNA): TGTGCCAGCACCCTTAATGGCTGGAACTATGGCTACACCTTC. Translating it yields CASTLNGWNYGYTF.

The chain employs TRBV12-5 and TRBJ2-6; 10 nucleotides agree with TRBD1. The CDR3 has 18 amino acids. The V gene's germline CDR1 is LGHNT and CDR2 FRNRAP. V was pared by 6 bases and J by 3 bases, with 11 bases of the junction left unmatched. CDR3 coding DNA: TGTGCTAGTGGGGAGGGACAGGGGCAAGGTCTTGGGGCCAACGTCCTGACTTTC. It translates to CASGEGQGQGLGANVLTF.

V usage is TRBV6-5 and J usage is TRBJ1-5, with a possible D match to TRBD1 (5 bases). Germline V gene lookup returns CDR1 MNHEY and CDR2 SVGAGI. CDR3 size: 13 residues. V dropped 6 bases and J dropped 7 bases, with 13 bases sitting between them. CDR3 sequence reads: CASRTGPQQPQHF. The CDR3 DNA reads as TGTGCCAGCAGAACGGGGCCGCAGCAGCCCCAGCATTTT.

This chain links TRBV7-3 with TRBJ1-6, with D tentatively TRBD1 (5 bases). The CDR3 runs to 14 residues. CDR1 SGHTA and CDR2 FQGTGA come from the germline V gene. V dropped 5 bases and J dropped 6 bases, with 11 bases sitting between them. The DNA of the CDR3 is TGTGCCAGCAGCCTCTCGGGACCTAATTCACCCCTCCACTTT. The encoded protein is CASSLSGPNSPLHF.

This clone has a handful of counts. For the CDR3, the DNA is TGCGCCAGCAGCTCCGGTGGGGTAGCTTTCTTT. Encoded protein: CASSSGGVAFF. The V and J genes are TRBV5-1 and TRBJ1-1; D not resolved. CDR1 SGHRS and CDR2 YFSETQ come from the germline V gene. Trimming shortened V by 3 bases and J by 10 bases, and 10 bases separated the two germline ends. The CDR3 runs 11 residues.

The CDR3 coding sequence is TGTGCCAGTAGTGCGACAGGGGTAGGGGCCTACGAGCAGTACTTC. Translation: CASSATGVGAYEQYF. The chain employs TRBV19 and TRBJ2-7; 8 bases agree with TRBD1. CDR3 length: 15 amino acids. The V and J ends lost 5 bases and 2 bases, in that order; junction bases with no gene match: 8. The germline CDR1 and CDR2 sequences are LNHDA and SQIVND (reference sequence).

V gene TRBV2 combines with J gene TRBJ1-1, with 11 bases aligning to TRBD1. The length of the CDR3 is 15 residues. After removal of 8 bases from V and 4 bases from J, the junction contained 9 bases not matched to a gene. From germline, CDR1 is SNHLY and CDR2 FYNNEI. CDR3: CASDRPGTGGTEAFF. The CDR3 nucleotides are TGTGCCAGCGACCGACCCGGGACAGGGGGCACTGAAGCTTTCTTT.

V gene TRBV4-1 combines with J gene TRBJ2-1; 10 bases agree with TRBD2. Trimming cost V 11 bases and J 6 bases; bases outside gene matches: 16. The CDR3 runs 16 residues. Germline assignment: CDR1 MGHRA and CDR2 YSYEKL. The CDR3: CAASWLAGDLFNEQFF. The CDR3 DNA sequence: TGCGCCGCCTCCTGGCTAGCGGGAGATCTTTTCAATGAGCAGTTCTTC.

The chain links TRBV11-2 to TRBJ2-1; D might be TRBD1 or TRBD2, each matching 5 bases. Per germline, CDR1 SGHAT and CDR2 FQNNGV. The CDR3 loop spans 15 amino acids. Trimming removed 8 bases from V and 5 bases from J, with 19 bases in between. For the CDR3, the DNA is TGTGCCAGCCGGGGCCCGATATTACTCCACAATGAGCAGTTCTTC. It specifies CASRGPILLHNEQFF.

This clone was observed a few times. The chain is built from TRBV6-5 and TRBJ1-1; no clear D. The germline gives CDR1 MNHEY, CDR2 SVGAGI. There are 14 residues in the CDR3. V was clipped by 2 bases and J by 1 base, with 8 bases between them. CDR3 sequence (DNA): TGTGCCAGCAGTTACACGAGGGCGAACACTGAAGCTTTCTTT. Translating it yields CASSYTRANTEAFF.

CDR3 nucleotide sequence: TGTGCCAGTAGTATGGGCAGGGAGGAGGAAAAACTGTTTTTT. The encoded protein is CASSMGREEEKLFF. The chain carries TRBV19 and TRBJ1-4; the D gene is possibly TRBD1 (5 bases). V lost 3 bases and J lost 8, with 13 bases in between. Germline V lookup: CDR1 LNHDA, CDR2 SQIVND (reference sequence). The CDR3 runs 14 residues.

The V call is TRBV7-3, the J call TRBJ2-7; 10 nucleotides line up with TRBD2. This CDR3 has 19 residues. CDR1 SGHTA and CDR2 FQGTGA come from the germline V gene. The junction had 18 bases not matched to a gene; V was cut back by 5 bases and J by 2 bases. The CDR3 here is CASSPTASGGPKLTYEQYF. Written as DNA, the CDR3 is TGTGCCAGCAGCCCCACTGCTAGCGGGGGCCCAAAATTGACCTACGAGCAGTACTTC.

The chain couples TRBV2 to TRBJ1-5; D is unclear. With 8 bases removed from V and 5 bases from J, the gap between germline ends came to 19 bases. CDR1 and CDR2 from the germline V gene are SNHLY and FYNNEI. The CDR3 spans 15 residues. Written as DNA, the CDR3 is TGTGCCAGCCGAGCTAATACAGTATCTCATCAGCCCCAGCATTTT. It translates to CASRANTVSHQPQHF.

This sequence joins TRBV9 and TRBJ2-5; 9 bases align to TRBD1. The CDR3 is 16 amino acids. J was trimmed by 3 bases and V by 0 bases; bases with no gene match: 6. Germline V gene lookup returns CDR1 SGDLS and CDR2 YYNGEE. CDR3 region: CASSVETGGREETQYF. The CDR3 DNA is TGTGCCAGCAGCGTAGAGACAGGGGGGCGGGAAGAGACCCAGTACTTC.

This rearrangement joins TRBV5-6 to TRBJ2-7; a possible D gene is TRBD2 (5 bases). From germline, CDR1 is SGHDT and CDR2 YYEEEE. Trimming stripped 0 bases from V and 2 bases from J, with 9 bases between. The CDR3 sequence is 14 residues long. The CDR3: CASSLGTGAYEQYF. The CDR3, as DNA: TGTGCCAGCAGCTTGGGGACCGGGGCCTACGAGCAGTACTTC.

The chain employs TRBV6-6 and TRBJ1-5; no reliable D call. Germline CDR1 MNHNY, CDR2 SVGAGI (reference sequence). Between the trimmed V and J ends, which lost 2 bases and 2 bases, there was a span of 7 bases. The CDR3 covers 14 residues. CDR3 loop: CASSYRAGNQPQHF. CDR3 sequence (DNA): TGTGCCAGCAGTTACAGGGCGGGCAATCAGCCCCAGCATTTT.

The rearrangement links TRBV29-1 to TRBJ1-2; 11 bases are shared with TRBD1. CDR1 SQVTM and CDR2 ANQGSEA come from the germline V gene. V gave up 7 bases and J gave up 4 bases; unmatched junction bases: 17. The CDR3 is 17 amino acids. The CDR3: CSATVPTGTGGIYGYTF. The CDR3 DNA is TGCAGCGCCACGGTGCCGACGGGGACAGGGGGAATCTATGGCTACACCTTC.

The chain has TRBV2 and TRBJ2-3; 10 bases line up with TRBD2. Germline trimming cut 4 bases from V and 0 bases from J; bases unmatched to any gene: 10. The CDR3 extends over 18 amino acids. Germline assignment: CDR1 SNHLY and CDR2 FYNNEI. CDR3 sequence (DNA): TGTGCCAGCAGTGCCCGGCCAGCGGGAGGGCCGAGCACAGATACGCAGTATTTT. It is translated as CASSARPAGGPSTDTQYF.

This sequence joins TRBV4-1 and TRBJ2-7, with 9 bases lining up with TRBD1. CDR3 size: 14 residues. Per germline, CDR1 MGHRA and CDR2 YSYEKL. Unmatched junction bases numbered 2, after V lost 1 base and J lost 4 bases. DNA of the CDR3: TGCGCCAGCAGCCAAGGGACAGGGGTTTACGAGCAGTACTTC. This encodes CASSQGTGVYEQYF.

The J gene is TRBJ2-5, the V gene TRBV19; 7 bases are a match to TRBD2. There are 14 residues in the CDR3. J lost 6 bases, V lost 7 bases, and 11 bases had no gene match. Germline V gene data show CDR1 as LNHDA and CDR2 as SQIVND (reference sequence). CDR3 region: CASTTIGEGQTQYF. The DNA for the CDR3 is TGTGCCAGTACCACTATTGGGGAGGGACAGACCCAGTACTTC.

The chain carries TRBV28 and TRBJ1-5; 10 bases line up with TRBD1. V trimming: 6 bases; J trimming: 7 bases; junction bases outside the gene matches: 18. The CDR3 loop spans 18 amino acids. From germline, CDR1 is MDHEN and CDR2 SYDVKM. CDR3 sequence reads: CASSPSPRDRGLRQPQHF. The CDR3, as DNA: TGTGCCAGCAGCCCTTCACCTCGGGACAGGGGTTTGAGGCAGCCCCAGCATTTT.

This clone was counted only a few times. The chain combines TRBV5-5 with TRBJ1-4; D is undetermined. Deletions cut 1 base from V and 8 bases from J, with 12 bases between. Germline V gives CDR1 SGHKS, CDR2 YYEKEE (reference sequence). This CDR3 comprises 14 residues. CDR3 amino acids: CASSLMTTNEKLFF. The CDR3 nucleotides are TGTGCCAGCAGCTTGATGACCACGAACGAAAAACTGTTTTTT. Drawing the rest from reference TRBV5-5 and TRBJ1-4, the complete variable domain is DAGVTQSPTHLIKTRGQQVTLRCSPISGHKSVSWYQQVLGQGPQFIFQYYEKEERGRGNFPDRFSARQFPNYSSELNVNALLLGDSALYLCASSLMTTNEKLFFGSGTQLSVL.

The chain has TRBV19 and TRBJ1-1; weak D call: TRBD1 (5 bases). Deletions cut 6 bases from V and 1 base from J, with 12 bases between. CDR1 is LNHDA and CDR2 is SQIVND in the germline V gene (reference sequence). The CDR3 loop spans 14 amino acids. The CDR3 nucleotides are TGTGCCAGTAGCCCAGGGTTGCGGAACACTGAAGCTTTCTTT. It encodes CASSPGLRNTEAFF.

This rearrangement joins TRBV6-5 to TRBJ2-5; 8 nucleotides agree with TRBD1. Losses at the gene ends were 4 bases for V and 5 bases for J; bases not matched to a gene: 6. The CDR3 has 14 amino acids. Germline-derived CDR1 and CDR2 are MNHEY and SVGAGI. The CDR3 protein is CASSFTDRVETQYF. The CDR3 nucleotides are TGTGCCAGCAGTTTCACGGACAGGGTGGAGACCCAGTACTTC.

The J gene is TRBJ1-4, the V gene TRBV15; 9 nucleotides line up with TRBD1. Per the germline V gene, CDR1 is LNHNV and CDR2 is YYDKDF (reference sequence). This CDR3 contains 15 residues. Trimming cost V 1 base and J 6 bases; bases outside gene matches: 3. The CDR3 is CATSRGTGGHEKLFF. CDR3 nucleotides: TGTGCCACCAGCAGAGGAACAGGGGGCCATGAAAAACTGTTTTTT.

This chain connects TRBV6-1 to TRBJ2-3; D gene ambiguous. The CDR3 contains 13 residues. V lost 3 bases and J 2 bases, leaving 6 bases between the germline ends. Germline V lookup: CDR1 MNHNS, CDR2 SASEGT. The CDR3 region has the DNA TGTGCCAGCAGTGACGGTTTCACAGATACGCAGTATTTT. Its protein is CASSDGFTDTQYF.

The chain is built from TRBV18 and TRBJ1-1; D is unclear. The ends were cut back, 0 bases at V and 1 base at J, with 6 bases in the middle. There are 14 residues in the CDR3. Germline CDR1 and CDR2: KGHSH and LQKENI. The CDR3 reads CASSPPKGNTEAFF. CDR3 nucleotide sequence: TGTGCCAGCTCACCACCGAAAGGGAACACTGAAGCTTTCTTT.